These 8 T cell receptor beta chains share one sample of origin, sequenced in a study of blood T cell repertoires in COVID-19 (dated by TCRdb to the early 2020s). Library creation used the immunoSEQ multiplex PCR assay. Here the immuneACCESS table is served through TCRdb, limited to in-frame sequences with V and J called. Missing clones are a known gap in these copies; in checked studies unresolved V genes cover under half, and the rest lacks a known reason. The sample table shows approximately 60,000 clones, and 85% are seen once. The ten biggest clones cover roughly 18% of the sample. Sequenced material: peripheral blood. The receptors come from a human donor in a cohort sampled during active COVID-19.

The CDR3 here is CASSQGAREQYF. The CDR3 coding sequence is TGTGCCAGCAGCCAGGGAGCGCGGGAGCAGTACTTC. J is TRBJ2-7 and V is TRBV3-1 (or the pseudogene TRBV3-2); TRBD2 is a possible D gene (5 bases). This CDR3 spans 12 amino acids. Trimming removed 3 bases at V and 7 bases at J, with 10 bases between. Germline V gives CDR1 LGHDT, CDR2 YNNKEL (reference sequence).

The genes are TRBV2 and TRBJ2-1; a weak D match, TRBD2 (6 bases). This CDR3 spans 15 amino acids. Germline loops: CDR1 SNHLY, CDR2 FYNNEI. V was pared by 6 bases and J by 4 bases, with 16 bases between. CDR3 amino acids: CASRGLRTLYNEQFF. The CDR3 coding sequence is TGTGCCAGCAGGGGACTCCGGACATTATACAATGAGCAGTTCTTC. Using reference TRBV2 and TRBJ2-1 for the parts outside the CDR3, the full variable domain is EPEVTQTPSHQVTQMGQEVILRCVPISNHLYFYWYRQILGQKVEFLVSFYNNEISEKSEIFDDQFSVERPDGSNFTLKIRSTKLEDSAMYFCASRGLRTLYNEQFFGPGTRLTVL.

V gene TRBV3-1 (or the pseudogene TRBV3-2) combines with J gene TRBJ2-3, with D hard to call. The CDR3 is made up of 13 amino acids. V lost 0 bases and J lost 7, with 8 bases in between. Germline V gene lookup returns CDR1 LGHDT and CDR2 YNNKEL (reference sequence). CDR3 DNA: TGTGCCAGCAGCCAAGATTCGTCTTATACGCAGTATTTT. This translates into CASSQDSSYTQYF.

The chain joins TRBV27 to TRBJ1-2; TRBD1 might be the D (5 bases). V was trimmed by 7 bases and J by 4 bases, leaving 16 bases between them. CDR3 size: 14 residues. Germline V gene sequence: CDR1 MNHEY, CDR2 SMNVEV (reference sequence). CDR3 amino acids: CASTDSGASYGYTF. CDR3 bases: TGTGCCAGCACCGACAGCGGGGCCAGCTATGGCTACACCTTC.

This chain joins TRBV2 and TRBJ1-5; 12 bases map to TRBD1. V lost 2 bases, J lost 4 bases, and 6 bases stayed unmatched. Germline CDR1 SNHLY, CDR2 FYNNEI. This CDR3 is 17 amino acids long. The chain's CDR3 is CASSEWGQGAWNQPQHF. The CDR3 region has the DNA TGTGCCAGCAGTGAATGGGGACAGGGGGCTTGGAATCAGCCCCAGCATTTT.

This clone was seen a handful of times. The J gene is TRBJ1-1, the V gene TRBV9; 8 bases align to TRBD1. J lost 1 base, V lost 0 bases, and 2 bases had no gene match. CDR1 and CDR2 (germline): SGDLS, YYNGEE. The CDR3 sequence is 15 residues long. This CDR3 is CASSVAGGTNTEAFF. The DNA of the CDR3 is TGTGCCAGCAGCGTAGCAGGGGGCACGAACACTGAAGCTTTCTTT.

The rearrangement uses TRBV7-9 and TRBJ2-4; the D is unclear. The CDR3 totals 15 residues. Trimming pared 5 bases from V and 0 bases from J, leaving 11 bases between. Germline V lookup: CDR1 SEHNR, CDR2 FQNEAQ (reference sequence). CDR3 protein: CASSNTNSAKNIQYF. In DNA, the CDR3 is TGTGCCAGCAGCAACACAAATTCAGCCAAAAACATTCAGTACTTC.

The J gene is TRBJ1-3, the V gene TRBV7-2, with a possible D match to TRBD1 (6 bases). The V gene's germline CDR1 is SGHTA and CDR2 FQGNSA. Deletions cut 5 bases from V and 0 bases from J, with 14 bases between. This CDR3 has 16 residues. This CDR3 reads CASSAGQLSSGNTIYF. The CDR3 DNA sequence: TGTGCCAGCAGCGCCGGACAGCTTAGCTCTGGAAACACCATATATTTT.